This T cell receptor beta chain was recovered during a study of blood T cells in healthy people across ages. Primed by a sample-barcoded 5' primer and a J-beta primer mix, a second PCR proceeded for 7 to 11 cycles. TCRdb analysed the 5' RACE reads with MiXCR anew, one entry per CDR3 protein. The repertoire has about 1.4 million distinct CDR3 sequences, roughly 59% of them found once; the top ten carry under 8.5%. V lost 0 bases and J 2 bases, leaving 8 bases between the germline ends. This CDR3 region has 14 residues. Germline V lookup: CDR1 LGHNA, CDR2 YNFKEQ. V usage is TRBV4-2 and J usage is TRBJ2-7; possibly TRBD1 for D (6 bases). The receptor was isolated from a man in his late teens or twenties in good health. Material: blood. For the CDR3, the DNA is TGTGCCAGCAGCCAAGAACCAGGGGCCTACGAGCAGTACTTC. Its translation is CASSQEPGAYEQYF.